This T cell receptor (beta chain) was recovered during a study of shared clonotypes between healthy human individuals. Profiling relied on immunoSEQ multiplex PCR, and the TCRdb table lists in-frame clones only, not all of them. The repertoire holds roughly 1,800,000 clones, with about 95% as singletons. In the naive CD8 group, cells lacked CD45RO and were positively selected for CCR7, so terminally differentiated effector memory CD45RA+ cells were left out. CDR1 LGHNA and CDR2 YSLEER come from the germline V gene. V was pared by 0 bases and J by 1 base, with 9 bases between. CDR3 length: 16 amino acids.

The chain links TRBV4-3 to TRBJ2-2, with D possibly being TRBD2 (5 bases). The sample taken for sequencing was naive CD8+ T cells sorted from blood. The clonotype originates from a man aged 18 to 30 in good health. CDR3: CASSQDFSVNTGELFF. DNA of the CDR3: TGCGCCAGCAGCCAAGATTTTAGCGTGAACACCGGGGAGCTGTTTTTT.